This T cell receptor beta chain was found in a study of T cell repertoires in cytomegalovirus infection (dated by TCRdb to 2018 to 2020). General notes on the study: The HLA type of each donor mattered for the analysis, because public TCR beta signatures pointed to carriage of CMV infection along with the matching HLA type. Results and caveats for the whole study, not just this receptor: The ex vivo response was dominated by HLA-C-restricted CMV-specific TCR beta clonotypes, and the single most frequent clonotype in two of eight donors was supplied by these HLA-C-restricted clonotypes. In both this cohort and an independent cohort of 352 donors, the cumulative frequency of public TCR beta family members distinguished carriers of CMV infection plus the relevant HLA type.

Regarding this clonotype: Its antigen remains unidentified. One base away there is no much larger clone; base qualities are not given.

The CDR3 runs 15 amino acids, cysteine and phenylalanine included. Only the CDR3 DNA is retained, 45 bases long and in frame from the first base. The junction shows trimming of 0 bases on V and 3 bases on J, plus 11 bases between the germline ends. The CDR1 and CDR2 encoded by the germline V gene are MGHRA and YSYEKL. The data were produced on an Illumina HiSeq 1500. Through fastp at Q25 and MiXCR, TCRdb rebuilt clones from the public reads, retaining in-frame beta chains. Every CDR3 protein is listed once, alongside the most common genes and DNA of its rows. Present in this sample are roughly 150,000 distinct CDR3 sequences, approximately 17% of which were seen just once. The top ten constitute 18% of the sample.

This receptor chain uses TRBV4-1 and TRBJ1-2; TRBD1 is perhaps the D gene, given 6 matching bases. The material sequenced was CD8+ T cells from PBMCs. The clonotype was recovered from a human donor in good health (CMV status not recorded). Some clones in this sample may be carry-over from other donors' samples. This receptor carries the CDR3 CASSQEKTGYYGYTF. In nucleotides, the sequence is TGCGCCAGCAGCCAAGAGAAAACAGGGTACTATGGCTACACCTTC.